A single T cell receptor (beta chain) is shown here with its context. The data belong to a study of blood T cell repertoires in COVID-19. The data were produced by immunoSEQ multiplex PCR, yet TCRdb's version contains in-frame clones alone and is incomplete. The sample has about 150,000 clones, roughly 87% seen once. The participants were between 18 and 89 years old and came from 24 US areas. Assignments of participants to cohorts depended upon their own reported clinical history. Germline-derived CDR1 and CDR2 are SGHDT and YYEEEE. This CDR3 has 15 residues. V lost 4 bases, J lost 10 bases, and 8 bases stayed unmatched.

The chain has TRBV5-6 and TRBJ2-1, with 13 bases identical to TRBD2. The TCR originated in a woman aged 35 to 49 who had been exposed to COVID-19. Source material: PBMCs or T cells enriched from blood (not recorded which). The CDR3 is CASSPGLAGPSEQFF. CDR3 sequence (DNA): TGTGCCAGCAGCCCGGGACTAGCGGGGCCCTCGGAGCAGTTCTTC.